This T cell receptor (beta chain) is from a study of T cell repertoires in cytomegalovirus infection. Study outcomes and limitations: Cumulative public TCR beta family frequency identified CMV carriers with the relevant HLA.

A few counts support this clonotype. Its antigen is as yet unknown. One entry per CDR3 protein results from TCRdb running MiXCR on the reads. The sample holds 200,000 to 250,000 distinct CDR3 sequences; about 12% are singletons and the top ten take 1.5% to 2%. This CDR3 has 15 residues. CDR1 and CDR2 (germline): DFQATT, SNEGSKA (reference sequence). With 5 bases clipped from V and 4 bases from J, the junction kept 4 bases outside the gene matches. The rearrangement uses TRBV20-1 and TRBJ2-1; TRBD2 agrees at 14 bases. The sequenced sample was PBMCs. This sequence was found in a human donor in good health (CMV status not recorded). Some clones in this sample may be carry-over from other donors' samples. The CDR3 reads CSAPRTSGGYNEQFF. In DNA form, the CDR3 reads TGCAGTGCTCCCCGGACTAGCGGGGGGTACAATGAGCAGTTCTTC.